Each of the 8 T cell receptor beta chains below was sequenced from the same sample in a study of blood T cell repertoires in COVID-19. Sequencing used immunoSEQ multiplex PCR; TCRdb keeps in-frame clones, though not all of them. The data show 60,000 to 75,000 clones, about 88% seen once. The sequenced material came from peripheral blood. The receptors were sampled from a human donor in a cohort sampled during active COVID-19.

The chain links TRBV5-4 to TRBJ2-3; a weak D match, TRBD1 (5 bases). The CDR3 totals 13 residues. Germline V gives CDR1 SGHNT, CDR2 YYREEE (reference sequence). V lost 4 bases to trimming and J lost 4 bases, with 10 bases between them. The CDR3 coding sequence is TGTGCCAGCAGCCCCGACAGTTCAGATACGCAGTATTTT. It encodes CASSPDSSDTQYF. Full variable domain (remainder filled in from reference TRBV5-4 and TRBJ2-3): ETGVTQSPTHLIKTRGQQVTLRCSSQSGHNTVSWYQQALGQGPQFIFQYYREEENGRGNFPPRFSGLQFPNYSSELNVNALELDDSALYLCASSPDSSDTQYFGPGTRLTVL.

The count of this clone is one. J is TRBJ2-5 and V is TRBV7-6; possibly TRBD2 for D (6 bases). The V gene lost 1 base and the J gene lost 0 bases, with 12 bases spanning the gap. Per the germline V gene, CDR1 is SGHVS and CDR2 is FNYEAQ. The length of the CDR3 is 16 residues. CDR3 nucleotides: TGTGCCAGCAGCTTAGTAGGGGCGGGACACCAAGAGACCCAGTACTTC. This encodes CASSLVGAGHQETQYF.

DNA for the CDR3: TGTGCCAGCAGCTTAGCGCTGGCGGGGGTGGAGACCCAGTACTTC. It is translated as CASSLALAGVETQYF. This rearrangement joins TRBV7-9 to TRBJ2-5; 7 positions agree with TRBD2. Germline lookup yields CDR1 SEHNR and CDR2 FQNEAQ (reference sequence). With V trimmed by 0 bases and J by 5 bases, 6 bases remained unmatched. There are 15 residues in the CDR3.

The rearrangement joins TRBV19 to TRBJ2-7; perhaps TRBD1 as D (5 bases). The CDR3 runs to 14 residues. Between the trimmed V and J ends, which lost 6 bases and 2 bases, there was a span of 14 bases. Germline-derived CDR1 and CDR2 are LNHDA and SQIVND (reference sequence). The DNA for the CDR3 is TGTGCCAGTAGATGGAGCCAGGGCACCTACGAGCAGTACTTC. Protein: CASRWSQGTYEQYF.

The DNA for the CDR3 is TGCGCCAGCAGCCCTACAGGGGACAGGTCCGGAAACACCATATATTTT. It specifies CASSPTGDRSGNTIYF. V usage is TRBV5-1 and J usage is TRBJ1-3; 8 positions agree with TRBD1. Trimming cost V 4 bases and J 4 bases; bases outside gene matches: 10. Germline loops: CDR1 SGHRS, CDR2 YFSETQ. The CDR3 contains 16 residues.

The gene calls are TRBV28 and TRBJ2-1; 12 nucleotides align to TRBD1. This CDR3 comprises 17 residues. CDR1 and CDR2 (germline): MDHEN, SYDVKM. The V and J ends lost 5 bases and 11 bases, in that order; junction bases with no gene match: 16. The CDR3 DNA reads TGTGCCAGCAGTCCTGGGGGGACAGGGGGCAACCACGCAAAGCAGTTCTTC. It translates to CASSPGGTGGNHAKQFF.

The chain employs TRBV19 and TRBJ2-2; 7 bases map to TRBD2. Germline CDR1 reads LNHDA; CDR2 reads SQIVND (reference sequence). J lost 5 bases, V lost 7 bases, and 10 bases had no gene match. The CDR3 has 15 amino acids. CDR3 nucleotides: TGTGCCAGTACCCGCGGCGGGAGAAGAACCGGGGAGCTGTTTTTT. It yields the protein CASTRGGRRTGELFF.

This clone was recorded a few times. V gene TRBV4-1 combines with J gene TRBJ2-7; 7 nucleotides align to TRBD1. Per the germline V gene, CDR1 is MGHRA and CDR2 is YSYEKL. The CDR3 has 16 residues. V lost 0 bases, J lost 2 bases, and 7 bases stayed unmatched. In nucleotides, the CDR3 is TGCGCCAGCAGCCAAGATAGCAGGGGGACCCCCTACGAGCAGTACTTC. This translates into CASSQDSRGTPYEQYF.